This T cell receptor beta chain was sequenced during a study of T cells in Graves' hyperthyroidism and ophthalmopathy. Study-wide results and caveats: A 13 V-J model separated ophthalmopathy from stable hyperthyroidism.

Deletions cut 5 bases from V and 1 base from J, with 11 bases between. Germline CDR1 SGHRS, CDR2 YFSETQ. The CDR3 extends over 14 amino acids. The source material, RNA transcripts, was used to amplify TCR beta CDR3 regions. The HTBI primer set was used in a first-round RT-PCR of the TCR CDR3. TCRdb itself ran the multiplex PCR reads through MiXCR, one entry per CDR3 protein. The sample lists around 620,000 distinct CDR3 sequences, around 15% occurring once. This clonotype was found many times. Antigen unknown. Sequencing used blood. The chain employs TRBV5-1 and TRBJ2-3; D is perhaps TRBD2 (6 bases). The receptor was derived from a woman in her 30s with Graves' hyperthyroidism. The CDR3 bases are TGCGCCAGCAGAACCGGGACTGGCACAGATACGCAGTATTTT. It specifies CASRTGTGTDTQYF.